A selection of T cell receptor beta chains follows, all from one sample in a study of CD8 T cells in Susac syndrome. TCRdb analysed the immunoSEQ multiplex PCR reads with MiXCR anew, one entry per CDR3 protein. The repertoire includes roughly 200,000 distinct CDR3 sequences, 90% to 95% of them detected once, and around 0.096% sits in the top ten. Material for sequencing was CD4+ T cells from PBMCs. The origin of the receptors is a human donor in good health. CDR3s include the opening cysteine and the closing phenylalanine or tryptophan. Each record gives: V gene, clone size, J gene, CDR3 length, D gene, CDR3 DNA, CDR3 protein. The D gene is left open where the match is weak. Size is omitted from some rows. Given values are once, few, many or a class for expanded clones.

>TRBV28|-|TRBJ2-7|14|-
TGTGCCAGCACCTCCCCGGCAGGCTCCTACGAGCAGTACTTC
CASTSPAGSYEQYF
>TRBV23-1|-|TRBJ2-7|16|-
TGCGCCAGCAGTCAATCATTGGCTAGGGGCTTGTACGAGCAGTACTTC
CASSQSLARGLYEQYF
>TRBV3-1|-|TRBJ2-2|14|-
TGTGCCAGCAGCCAAGTCCGACCTACCGGGGAGCTGTTTTTT
CASSQVRPTGELFF
>TRBV7-9|-|TRBJ1-5|15|-
TGTGCCAGCAGCTTAGGTGGGGGCGACAATCAGCCCCAGCATTTT
CASSLGGGDNQPQHF
>TRBV2|-|TRBJ1-6|14|-
TGTGCCAGCAGGATGACAGGCTATAATTCACCCCTCCACTTT
CASRMTGYNSPLHF
>TRBV5-1|-|TRBJ2-3|17|TRBD1
TGCGCCAGCAGCTTGGCCCGACAGGGTATCAGCACAGATACGCAGTATTTT
CASSLARQGISTDTQYF
>TRBV5-6|-|TRBJ2-5|16|-
TGTGCCAGCAGCAACCCCTCAATCGTTGGATCAGAGACCCAGTACTTC
CASSNPSIVGSETQYF
>TRBV29-1|once|TRBJ2-3|14|TRBD2
TGCAGCGCTCTAAGCGGACTAGCGACAGATACGCAGTATTTT
CSALSGLATDTQYF
>TRBV28|-|TRBJ1-2|12|-
TGTGCCAGCAGCCGACACCCTTTGGGCTACACCTTC
CASSRHPLGYTF
>TRBV7-2|-|TRBJ1-1|14|-
TGTGCCAGCAAACTTGAGGGCCTCACCTCGGAAGCTTTCTTT
CASKLEGLTSEAFF
>TRBV19|few|TRBJ1-1|14|-
TGTGCCAGTAGTATACGGACGGCGAACACTGAAGCTTTCTTT
CASSIRTANTEAFF
>TRBV5-1|once|TRBJ1-2|13|-
TGCGCCAGCAGCTTTGGGGGCTACGATGGCTACACCTTC
CASSFGGYDGYTF
>TRBV7-3|-|TRBJ1-2|15|-
TGTGCCAGCAGTCAAGGAGCAGGCTCGGGCTATGGCTACACCTTC
CASSQGAGSGYGYTF
>TRBV6-6|-|TRBJ2-1|15|-
TGTGCCAGCAGTTACTCCGGGACCTCCTACAATGAGCAGTTCTTC
CASSYSGTSYNEQFF
>TRBV9|-|TRBJ1-1|17|TRBD1
TGTGCCAGCAGCGTAGACGGGACAGCGGCACTGCGGACTGAAGCTTTCTTT
CASSVDGTAALRTEAFF
>TRBV20-1|-|TRBJ1-5|15|TRBD1
TGCAGTGCGCCGGGACAGGAATATAGCAATCAGCCCCAGCATTTT
CSAPGQEYSNQPQHF
>TRBV24-1|once|TRBJ2-3|14|-
TGTGCCACCAGTCCCACCCGGGTCGGGAATACGCAGTATTTT
CATSPTRVGNTQYF
>TRBV29-1|-|TRBJ1-2|14|-
TGCAGCATCGGTGTAGGGGGGCCAAACTATGGCTACACCTTC
CSIGVGGPNYGYTF
>TRBV5-4|-|TRBJ1-1|16|TRBD1
TGTGCCAGCAGCCGTCCCGGGACAGGGGTGGAGGCTGAAGCTTTCTTT
CASSRPGTGVEAEAFF
>TRBV9|-|TRBJ1-2|12|-
TGTGCCAGCAGCGTAGATGAGGTTGGCTACACCTTC
CASSVDEVGYTF
>TRBV12-3/TRBV12-4|once|TRBJ2-7|13|TRBD2
TGTGCCAGCAGTTTAGGGACTAGCGGGGGGCTGAGCTTC
CASSLGTSGGLSF
>TRBV7-2|-|TRBJ1-3|15|-
TGTGCCAGCAGCTTAGAGGCCACCTCTGGAAACACCATATATTTT
CASSLEATSGNTIYF
>TRBV29-1|-|TRBJ1-1|15|TRBD1
TGCAGCGTCTCCACCAGGGGGGGGGAGGCCACTGAAGCTTTCTTT
CSVSTRGGEATEAFF
>TRBV5-1|-|TRBJ2-2|15|-
TGCGCCAGCAGCATCGATCCTACCTACGCCGGGGAGCTGTTTTTT
CASSIDPTYAGELFF
>TRBV19|-|TRBJ1-2|15|TRBD1
TGTGCCAGTACGCCGGGACAGGGTATTCGTGATGGCTACACCTTC
CASTPGQGIRDGYTF
>TRBV11-1|-|TRBJ1-1|14|-
TGTGCCAGCAGCTTCAGGAGGGGCGGGACTGAAGCTTTCTTT
CASSFRRGGTEAFF
>TRBV20-1|-|TRBJ2-1|12|-
TGCAGTGCTTCCTGGACTGTCAATGAGCAGTTCTTC
CSASWTVNEQFF
>TRBV5-1|few|TRBJ2-1|15|TRBD2
TGCGCCAGCAGCTCCACTAGCGGGGGGTACAATGAGCAGTTCTTC
CASSSTSGGYNEQFF
>TRBV4-3|-|TRBJ2-3|15|-
TGCGCCAGCAGCCTAATAAGGGGACGGTCAGATACGCAGTATTTT
CASSLIRGRSDTQYF
>TRBV4-1|-|TRBJ1-5|16|TRBD1
TGCGCCAGCAGCCAAGGGGACAGGGTGGGCAATCAGCCCCAGCATTTT
CASSQGDRVGNQPQHF
>TRBV23-1|-|TRBJ1-2|14|-
TGCGCCAGCAGTCAAATACAGGGTCGCTATGGCTACACCTTC
CASSQIQGRYGYTF
>TRBV4-1|once|TRBJ1-1|15|-
TGCGCCAGCAGCCACCCCGGATCAGGTGGGACTGAAGCTTTCTTT
CASSHPGSGGTEAFF
>TRBV29-1|-|TRBJ2-1|13|TRBD1
TGCAGCGTTGAAGGGGACAGGGACAATGAGCAGTTCTTC
CSVEGDRDNEQFF